A single sample is the source of the 14 T cell receptor beta chains below, sequenced in a study of technical replicates of blood from a handful of donors. The assay was immunoSEQ multiplex PCR, and TCRdb's table has in-frame clones only and misses some. The sample carries about 75,000 clones, 91% recorded once. What was sequenced was T cells isolated from PBMCs. These receptors were obtained from a human donor in good health. Some clones in this sample may be carry-over from other donors' samples.

V is TRBV19 and J is TRBJ1-3; possibly TRBD1 for D (5 bases). The germline gives CDR1 LNHDA, CDR2 SQIVND (reference sequence). This CDR3 spans 14 amino acids. V lost 7 bases to trimming and J lost 2 bases, with 12 bases between them. The CDR3 nucleotides are TGTGCCAGTACCATGACAGCCGCTGGAAACACCATATATTTT. Translation: CASTMTAAGNTIYF.

The chain couples TRBV11-3 to TRBJ2-2, with 13 bases aligning to TRBD2. Per the germline V gene, CDR1 is SGHNT and CDR2 is YENEEA. J was trimmed by 0 bases and V by 5 bases; bases with no gene match: 9. This CDR3 spans 19 amino acids. The CDR3 loop reads CASSASGTSGIPNTGELFF. The CDR3 bases are TGTGCCAGCAGCGCATCCGGGACTAGCGGGATCCCGAACACCGGGGAGCTGTTTTTT.

CDR3 DNA sequence: TGTGCCAGCAGTTTGACTGTTTACACAGATACGCAGTATTTT. It translates to CASSLTVYTDTQYF. The rearrangement joins TRBV2 to TRBJ2-3; no clear D gene. Trimming left V 5 bases short and J 2 bases short, with 11 bases between. The germline gives CDR1 SNHLY, CDR2 FYNNEI. The CDR3 runs 14 residues.

The chain links TRBV6-1 to TRBJ1-1; D perhaps matches TRBD1 (5 bases). The CDR3 runs 13 residues. Germline lookup yields CDR1 MNHNS and CDR2 SASEGT. Trimming stripped 2 bases from V and 11 bases from J, with 15 bases between. The CDR3 sequence is CASSEYGGEAAFF. The CDR3 DNA reads as TGTGCCAGCAGTGAATACGGAGGGGAAGCGGCTTTCTTT.

The chain recombines TRBV15 with TRBJ2-1, with TRBD2 as a possible D gene (5 bases). This CDR3 spans 13 amino acids. Trimming took 0 bases from V and 8 from J, leaving 8 bases between them. In germline, CDR1 is LNHNV, CDR2 YYDKDF (reference sequence). The CDR3 reads CATSRDRRDEQFF. For the CDR3, the DNA is TGTGCCACCAGCAGAGATCGGCGGGATGAGCAGTTCTTC.

This clone was detected only once. The chain combines TRBV4-1 with TRBJ1-5; maybe TRBD1 (5 bases). The CDR3 covers 17 residues. V lost 4 bases and J lost 2, with 18 bases in between. Germline loops: CDR1 MGHRA, CDR2 YSYEKL. The CDR3 nucleotides are TGCGCCAGCAGCCTCCAGGGTGGGCGGACCGGCAATCAGCCCCAGCATTTT. Translating it yields CASSLQGGRTGNQPQHF.

This sequence joins TRBV7-9 and TRBJ1-5; TRBD1 agrees at 8 bases. The length of the CDR3 is 15 residues. V shed 0 bases and J 5 bases; nucleotides not matched to a gene: 3. Per germline, CDR1 SEHNR and CDR2 FQNEAQ (reference sequence). CDR3 loop: CASSLATGVDQPQHF. CDR3 coding DNA: TGTGCCAGCAGCTTAGCGACAGGGGTTGATCAGCCCCAGCATTTT. The variable domain in full, with the rest retrieved from reference TRBV7-9 and TRBJ1-5, is DTGVSQNPRHKITKRGQNVTFRCDPISEHNRLYWYRQTLGQGPEFLTYFQNEAQLEKSRLLSDRFSAERPKGSFSTLEIQRTEQGDSAMYLCASSLATGVDQPQHFGDGTRLSIL.

The chain recombines TRBV11-2 with TRBJ1-1, with D possibly being TRBD1 (5 bases). V gave up 0 bases and J gave up 8 bases, with 10 bases separating them. This CDR3 region has 13 residues. Germline V gene data show CDR1 as SGHAT and CDR2 as FQNNGV. The CDR3 is CASSLDQGDEAFF. Written as DNA, the CDR3 is TGTGCCAGCAGCTTAGATCAGGGCGACGAAGCTTTCTTT. Based on the CDR3 plus reference TRBV11-2 and TRBJ1-1, the full variable domain is EAGVAQSPRYKIIEKRQSVAFWCNPISGHATLYWYQQILGQGPKLLIQFQNNGVVDDSQLPKDRFSAERLKGVDSTLKIQPAKLEDSAVYLCASSLDQGDEAFFGQGTRLTVV.

The chain has TRBV19 and TRBJ2-6; 8 nucleotides line up with TRBD1. With 5 bases clipped from V and 0 bases from J, the junction kept 9 bases outside the gene matches. Germline CDR1 is LNHDA and CDR2 is SQIVND (reference sequence). CDR3 length: 18 amino acids. Here the CDR3 reads CASSSPGQEISGANVLTF. In nucleotides, the CDR3 is TGTGCCAGTAGTTCACCGGGACAGGAGATCTCTGGGGCCAACGTCCTGACTTTC.

This chain joins TRBV30 and TRBJ1-2; D remains ambiguous. The CDR3 covers 12 residues. The V end lost 1 base, the J end lost 4 bases, and 7 bases lay between the germline ends. Germline CDR1 and CDR2: GTSNPN and SVGIG (reference sequence). CDR3 loop: CAWSERVYGYTF. The DNA for the CDR3 is TGTGCCTGGAGTGAGAGGGTCTATGGCTACACCTTC.

This sequence joins TRBV5-4 and TRBJ2-5; D perhaps matches TRBD1 (6 bases). V was cut by 0 bases and J by 4 bases, with 13 bases left in between. The CDR3 covers 15 residues. Germline lookup yields CDR1 SGHNT and CDR2 YYREEE (reference sequence). The CDR3 DNA is TGTGCCAGCAGCTTGGCCAGGGGAGAGAGAGAGACCCAGTACTTC. It yields the protein CASSLARGERETQYF.

This clone turned up a few times. The chain is built from TRBV6-6 and TRBJ2-3, with a weak D call TRBD1 (7 bases). The length of the CDR3 is 14 residues. CDR1 and CDR2 (germline): MNHNY, SVGAGI (reference sequence). V was shortened by 2 bases and J by 5 bases, with 11 bases between the two germline ends. The DNA of the CDR3 is TGTGCCAGCAGTTACACGCAGGGGGGAGATACGCAGTATTTT. This gives the protein CASSYTQGGDTQYF.

J is TRBJ2-3 and V is TRBV5-1; 9 nucleotides align to TRBD2. The CDR3 runs 18 residues. After removal of 2 bases from V and 2 bases from J, the junction contained 12 bases not matched to a gene. In germline, CDR1 is SGHRS, CDR2 YFSETQ. The CDR3 DNA sequence: TGCGCCAGCAGCTTCAATAGCGGGGGCCCGTTTACCACAGATACGCAGTATTTT. Its protein is CASSFNSGGPFTTDTQYF.

V and J are TRBV10-3 and TRBJ2-3; 11 positions agree with TRBD2. The CDR3 extends over 15 amino acids. Germline CDR1 is ENHRY and CDR2 is SYGVKD. CDR3 sequence: CALGASGGSTDTQYF. The CDR3 DNA sequence: TGTGCTCTCGGGGCTAGCGGGGGGAGCACAGATACGCAGTATTTT.